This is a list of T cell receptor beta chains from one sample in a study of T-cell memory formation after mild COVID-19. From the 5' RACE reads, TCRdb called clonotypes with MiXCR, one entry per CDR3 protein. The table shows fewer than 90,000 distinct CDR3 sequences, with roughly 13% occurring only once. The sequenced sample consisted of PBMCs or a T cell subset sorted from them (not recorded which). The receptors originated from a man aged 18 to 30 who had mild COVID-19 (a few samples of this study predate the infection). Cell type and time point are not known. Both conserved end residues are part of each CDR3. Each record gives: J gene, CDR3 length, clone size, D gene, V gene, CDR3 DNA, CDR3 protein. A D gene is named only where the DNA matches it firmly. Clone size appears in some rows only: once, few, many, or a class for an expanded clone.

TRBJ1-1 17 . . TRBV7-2 TGTGCCAGCAGCTTAGAAGGGTCAGGAAGGATGAACACTGAAGCTTTCTTT CASSLEGSGRMNTEAFF
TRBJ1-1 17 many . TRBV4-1 TGCGCCAGCAGCCAAGAGGCGCCCGGGGGGCGGAACACTGAAGCTTTCTTT CASSQEAPGGRNTEAFF
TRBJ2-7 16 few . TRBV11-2 TGTGCCAGCAGCAAAGAACCCACGGGGGCCACCTACGAGCAGTACTTC CASSKEPTGATYEQYF
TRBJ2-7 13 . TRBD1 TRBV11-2 TGTGCCAGCAGCTTCGGGACAGCCTACGAGCAGTACTTC CASSFGTAYEQYF
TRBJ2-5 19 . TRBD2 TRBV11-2 TGTGCCAGCAGCCCCTATCCGGGGTCCAGCGGGGGGGCCAAGGAGACCCAGTACTTC CASSPYPGSSGGAKETQYF
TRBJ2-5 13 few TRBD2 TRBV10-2 TGCGCCAGCAGCGGGGGGGCAATTCAGACCCAGTACTTC CASSGGAIQTQYF
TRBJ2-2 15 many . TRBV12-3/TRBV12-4 TGTGCCAGCAGTGGCCTCGTCCTGGACACCGGGGAGCTGTTTTTT CASSGLVLDTGELFF
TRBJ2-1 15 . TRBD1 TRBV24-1 TGTGCCACCAGTCCGACAGGGGGGGGTGTGAATGAGCAGTTCTTC CATSPTGGGVNEQFF
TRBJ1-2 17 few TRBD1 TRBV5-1 TGCGCCAGCAGCTCTGGGACAGGGTCCCCTTGGAACTATGGCTACACCTTC CASSSGTGSPWNYGYTF
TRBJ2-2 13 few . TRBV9 TGTGCCAGCAGCGTAGGGCTGCCGGGGGAGCTGTTTTTT CASSVGLPGELFF
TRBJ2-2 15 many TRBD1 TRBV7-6 TGTGCCAGCAGCACGGGACAGCCGAACACCGGGGAGCTGTTTTTT CASSTGQPNTGELFF
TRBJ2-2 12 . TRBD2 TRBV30 TGTGCCTGGAATCGCGGGGGAGGGGAGCTGTTTTTT CAWNRGGGELFF
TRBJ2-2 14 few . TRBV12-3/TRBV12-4 TGTGCCAGCAGTCAGTCCGACAGTGCCGGGGAGCTGTTTTTT CASSQSDSAGELFF
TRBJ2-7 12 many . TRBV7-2 TGTGCCAGCAGCTTTAGGGGGTACGAGCAGTACTTC CASSFRGYEQYF
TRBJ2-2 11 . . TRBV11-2 TGTGCCAGCATGGGCACCGGGGAGCTGTTTTTT CASMGTGELFF
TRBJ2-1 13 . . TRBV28 TGTGCCAGCAGTTTGGTTCGGGTGGGTGAGCAGTTCTTC CASSLVRVGEQFF
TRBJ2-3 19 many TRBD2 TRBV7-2 TGTGCCAGCAGTCCTTCGGTTAGCGGGGGGGTGACCAGTTCAGATACGCAGTATTTT CASSPSVSGGVTSSDTQYF
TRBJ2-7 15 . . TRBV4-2 TGTGCCAGCAGCCCAACCCGGCTAGTATCTTACGAGCAGTACTTC CASSPTRLVSYEQYF
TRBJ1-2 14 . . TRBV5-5 TGTGCCAGCAGCTTGGAGGGGATATTCTATGGCTACACCTTC CASSLEGIFYGYTF
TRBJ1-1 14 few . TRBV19 TGTGCCAGTAAGCAGGGGCCCGTGAACACTGAAGCTTTCTTT CASKQGPVNTEAFF
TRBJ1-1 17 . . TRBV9 TGTGCCAGCAGCGCAAATCCAGGGTTTGGGTCTGACACTGAAGCTTTCTTT CASSANPGFGSDTEAFF
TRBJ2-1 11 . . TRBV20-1 TGCTCCGCCAGGGGTCCCAATGAGCAGTTCTTC CSARGPNEQFF
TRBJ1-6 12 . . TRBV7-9 TGTGCCAGCAGCGGGGGTGATTCACCCCTCCACTTT CASSGGDSPLHF
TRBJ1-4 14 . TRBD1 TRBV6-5 TGTGCCAGCACGCCTAAAGGGGGCGGCGAAAAACTGTTTTTT CASTPKGGGEKLFF
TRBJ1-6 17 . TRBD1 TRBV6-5 TGTGCCAGCAGTTACCAAGACCCTCGGACAGGGGAATCACCCCTCCACTTT CASSYQDPRTGESPLHF
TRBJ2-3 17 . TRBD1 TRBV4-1 TGCGCCAGCAGCAACAACGGGGACAGAGATTACGGAGATACGCAGTATTTT CASSNNGDRDYGDTQYF
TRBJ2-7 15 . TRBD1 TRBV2 TGTGCCAGCAGTGAAGCCACAGGGGTAAAGTACGAGCAGTACTTC CASSEATGVKYEQYF
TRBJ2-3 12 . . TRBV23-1 TGCGCCAGCAATCTTAGCACAGATACGCAGTATTTT CASNLSTDTQYF
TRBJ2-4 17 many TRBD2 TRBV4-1 TGCGCCAGCAGCCAGACAGGACTAGCGGGGCACAAAAACATTCAGTACTTC CASSQTGLAGHKNIQYF
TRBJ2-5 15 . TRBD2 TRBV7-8 TGTGCCAGCAGCACCTTAGCGGGGGCCGGGGAGACCCAGTACTTC CASSTLAGAGETQYF
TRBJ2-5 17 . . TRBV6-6 TGTGCCAGCAGAGCCGCCCTGGGCGGGGGCCGCCAAGAGACCCAGTACTTC CASRAALGGGRQETQYF
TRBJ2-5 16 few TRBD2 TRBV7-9 TGTGCCAGCAGCTTAGTCGTTAGCGGGGGCCAAGAGACCCAGTACTTC CASSLVVSGGQETQYF
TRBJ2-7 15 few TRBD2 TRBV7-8 TGTGCCAGCAGCTTCGGTGCGGGGGAGACCTACGAGCAGTACTTC CASSFGAGETYEQYF
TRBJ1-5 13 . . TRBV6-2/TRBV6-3 TGTGCCAGCACAATGGAGGGCAATCAGCCCCAGCATTTT CASTMEGNQPQHF
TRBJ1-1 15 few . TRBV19 TGTGCCAGTAGTATCGAGGGGACACCGAACACTGAAGCTTTCTTT CASSIEGTPNTEAFF
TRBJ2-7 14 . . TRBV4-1 TGCGCCAGCAGCCAAGATCCTGGACTCTCGGGGCAGTACTTC CASSQDPGLSGQYF
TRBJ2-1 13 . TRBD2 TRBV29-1 TGCAGCGTTGAGCGGGGGGGGCAGAATGAGCAGTTCTTC CSVERGGQNEQFF
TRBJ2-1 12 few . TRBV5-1 TGCGCCAGCCACGTCGGATACAATGAGCAGTTCTTC CASHVGYNEQFF
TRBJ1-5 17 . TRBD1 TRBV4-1 TGCGCCAGCAGCCCGAGACAGGGGGCAAGCAGCAATCAGCCCCAGCATTTT CASSPRQGASSNQPQHF
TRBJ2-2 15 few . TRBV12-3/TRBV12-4 TGTGCCAGCAGTTGGGGGACACGCAACACCGGGGAGCTGTTTTTT CASSWGTRNTGELFF
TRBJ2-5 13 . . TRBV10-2 TGCGCCAGCAGTGGGAGAAGCTGGGAGACCCAGTACTTC CASSGRSWETQYF
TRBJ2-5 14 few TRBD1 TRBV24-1 TGTGCCTTAAACGGGACAGGGGGCAGGGAGACCCAGTACTTC CALNGTGGRETQYF
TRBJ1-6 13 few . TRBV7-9 TGTGCCAGCAGCCGTGACGAAACTTCACCCCTCCACTTT CASSRDETSPLHF